This is a list of T cell receptor beta chains from one sample in a study of CD8 T cells in ankylosing spondylitis. Each CDR3 protein is one row after TCRdb ran MiXCR on the 5' RACE reads. The table shows some 130,000 distinct CDR3 sequences, with roughly 9% occurring only once. The specimen was blood, either unsorted or a sorted T cell fraction (not recorded which). The receptors originated from a male donor with ankylosing spondylitis or in good health (not recorded which). Both conserved end residues are part of each CDR3. Each record gives: CDR3 protein, CDR3 length, J gene, V gene, clone size. Part of the rows lack a size; the others show once, few, many or a class for expanded clones.

cdr3_aa: CAWSVGRGDEKLFF
cdr3_length: 14
j_call: TRBJ1-4
v_call: TRBV30
clone_size: few

cdr3_aa: CASRKTGGSYEQYF
cdr3_length: 14
j_call: TRBJ2-7
v_call: TRBV6-2/TRBV6-3
clone_size: .

cdr3_aa: CASSQDLGSPYEQYF
cdr3_length: 15
j_call: TRBJ2-7
v_call: TRBV3-1
clone_size: .

cdr3_aa: CSVVRSQETQYF
cdr3_length: 12
j_call: TRBJ2-5
v_call: TRBV29-1
clone_size: few

cdr3_aa: CASRRSRDRGDNEQFF
cdr3_length: 16
j_call: TRBJ2-1
v_call: TRBV6-2/TRBV6-3
clone_size: few

cdr3_aa: CSAQGLAGYNEQFF
cdr3_length: 14
j_call: TRBJ2-1
v_call: TRBV20-1
clone_size: few

cdr3_aa: CSAGRYRDQPQHF
cdr3_length: 13
j_call: TRBJ1-5
v_call: TRBV20-1
clone_size: .

cdr3_aa: CSANILRGFYGYTF
cdr3_length: 14
j_call: TRBJ1-2
v_call: TRBV20-1
clone_size: many

cdr3_aa: CSVEGLAGNSYNEQFF
cdr3_length: 16
j_call: TRBJ2-1
v_call: TRBV29-1
clone_size: many

cdr3_aa: CASSSSGFDEQYF
cdr3_length: 13
j_call: TRBJ2-7
v_call: TRBV25-1
clone_size: many